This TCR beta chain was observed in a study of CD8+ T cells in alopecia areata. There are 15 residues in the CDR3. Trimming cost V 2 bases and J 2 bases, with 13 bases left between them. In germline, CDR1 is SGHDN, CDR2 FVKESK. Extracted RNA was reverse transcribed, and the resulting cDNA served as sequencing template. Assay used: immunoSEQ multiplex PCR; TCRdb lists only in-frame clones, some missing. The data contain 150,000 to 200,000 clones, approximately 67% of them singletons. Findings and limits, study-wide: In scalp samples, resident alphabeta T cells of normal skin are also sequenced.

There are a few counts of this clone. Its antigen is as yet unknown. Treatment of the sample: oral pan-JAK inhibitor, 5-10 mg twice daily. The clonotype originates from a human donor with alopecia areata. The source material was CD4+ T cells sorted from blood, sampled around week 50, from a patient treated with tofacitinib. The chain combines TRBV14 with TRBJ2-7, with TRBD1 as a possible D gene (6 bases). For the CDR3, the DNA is TGTGCCAGCAGCCAACACAGGGATGTAACCTACGAGCAGTACTTC. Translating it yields CASSQHRDVTYEQYF.